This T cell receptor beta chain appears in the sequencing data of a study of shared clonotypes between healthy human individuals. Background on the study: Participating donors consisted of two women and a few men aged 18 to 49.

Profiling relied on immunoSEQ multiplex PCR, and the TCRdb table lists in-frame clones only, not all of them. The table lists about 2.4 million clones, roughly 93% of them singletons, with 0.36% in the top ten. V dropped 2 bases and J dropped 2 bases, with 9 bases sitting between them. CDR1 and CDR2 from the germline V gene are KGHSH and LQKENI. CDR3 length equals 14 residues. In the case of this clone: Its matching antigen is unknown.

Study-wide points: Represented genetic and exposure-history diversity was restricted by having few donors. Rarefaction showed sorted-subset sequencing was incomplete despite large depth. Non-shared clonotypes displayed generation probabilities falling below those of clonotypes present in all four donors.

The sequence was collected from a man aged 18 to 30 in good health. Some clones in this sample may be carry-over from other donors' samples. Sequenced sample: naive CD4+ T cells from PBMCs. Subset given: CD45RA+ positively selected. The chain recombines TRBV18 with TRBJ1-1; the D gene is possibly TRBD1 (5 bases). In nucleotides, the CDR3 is TGTGCCAGCTCACCAGGGGGAGAAAACACTGAAGCTTTCTTT. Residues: CASSPGGENTEAFF. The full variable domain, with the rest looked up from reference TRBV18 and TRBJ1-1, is NAGVMQNPRHLVRRRGQEARLRCSPMKGHSHVYWYRQLPEEGLKFMVYLQKENIIDESGMPKERFSAEFPKEGPSILRIQQVVRGDSAAYFCASSPGGENTEAFFGQGTRLTVV.